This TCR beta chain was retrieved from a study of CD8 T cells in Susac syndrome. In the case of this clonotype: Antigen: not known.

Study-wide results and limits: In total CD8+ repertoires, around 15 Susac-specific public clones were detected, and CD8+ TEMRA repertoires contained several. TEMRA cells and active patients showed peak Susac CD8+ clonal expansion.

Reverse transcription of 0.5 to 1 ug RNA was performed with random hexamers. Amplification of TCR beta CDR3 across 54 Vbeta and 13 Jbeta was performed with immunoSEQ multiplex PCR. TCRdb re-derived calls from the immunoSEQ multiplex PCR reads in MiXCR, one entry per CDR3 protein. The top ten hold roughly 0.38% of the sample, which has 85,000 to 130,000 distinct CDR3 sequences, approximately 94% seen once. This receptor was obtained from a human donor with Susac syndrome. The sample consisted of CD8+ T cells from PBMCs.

The CDR3 is CASSEGQGLADTQYF. As DNA, the CDR3 is TGTGCCAGCAGCGAGGGACAGGGGTTGGCAGATACGCAGTATTTT. The chain links TRBV9 to TRBJ2-3; 10 bases match TRBD1. The germline gives CDR1 SGDLS, CDR2 YYNGEE. The length of the CDR3 is 15 residues. The V segment lost 3 bases and the J segment 4 bases; nucleotides outside the gene matches: 5.